The 30 T cell receptor beta chains reported below all come from one sample, sequenced in a study of regulatory T cells in long-lasting Graves disease. CDR3-region Arm-PCR and iRepertoire HTBI primers produced the TCR beta libraries. Each CDR3 protein gets one entry after TCRdb re-called the multiplex PCR reads with MiXCR. The top ten hold 29% of the sample, which has fewer than 400,000 distinct CDR3 sequences, about 20% seen once. Time point here: persistent/refractory GD, antithyroid drugs over 5 years with positive TRAb. PBMC-extracted RNA yielded the TCR library. The sequencing here drew on peripheral blood mononuclear cells (PBMCs), taken when the disease was refractory, from a patient treated with antithyroid drugs. These TCRs come from a female donor with Graves disease.

This clonotype came up many times. V is TRBV10-3 and J is TRBJ1-2; a possible D gene is TRBD1 (5 bases). The CDR3 sequence is 17 residues long. CDR1 is ENHRY and CDR2 is SYGVKD in the germline V gene. The V end was cut by 0 bases, the J end by 4 bases, with 18 bases between. The CDR3 nucleotides read TGTGCCATCAGTGAGTCGAGGGGCCTTTCTCGGAGCTATGGCTACACCTTC. It yields the protein CAISESRGLSRSYGYTF.

Of note for this clonotype: A read error is likely here: a far larger clone is one base away. The V and J genes are TRBV5-8 and TRBJ2-5; D gene ambiguous. Trimming left V 9 bases short and J 2 bases short, with 5 bases between. The germline V gene has CDR1 SGHTS and CDR2 YDEGEE. The CDR3 runs to 10 residues. In nucleotides, the CDR3 is TGTGCCAACAGACAAGAGACCCAGTACTTC. Amino acids: CANRQETQYF.

This clonotype was observed many times. The V and J genes are TRBV7-2 and TRBJ1-1; the match to TRBD1 covers 7 bases. CDR1 is SGHTA and CDR2 is FQGNSA in the germline V gene. The CDR3 loop spans 15 amino acids. With V trimmed by 1 base and J by 4 bases, 6 bases remained unmatched. CDR3 sequence (DNA): TGTGCCAGCAGCTTAGTTATCAGGGGGAGCACTGAAGCTTTCTTT. Translation: CASSLVIRGSTEAFF. The variable domain in full, completed from reference TRBV7-2 and TRBJ1-1, reads GAGVSQSPSNKVTEKGKDVELRCDPISGHTALYWYRQSLGQGLEFLIYFQGNSAPDKSGLPSDRFSAERTGGSVSTLTIQRTQQEDSAVYLCASSLVIRGSTEAFFGQGTRLTVV.

V gene TRBV6-1 combines with J gene TRBJ1-2; TRBD1 might be the D (6 bases). CDR1 is MNHNS, CDR2 SASEGT, per germline. The V end lost 6 bases, the J end lost 4 bases, and 12 bases lay between the germline ends. The CDR3 spans 13 residues. DNA of the CDR3: TGTGCCAGCAGCACGGACAGCTTCTATGGCTACACCTTC. Its translation is CASSTDSFYGYTF.

The chain combines TRBV20-1 with TRBJ2-3; TRBD2 might be the D (6 bases). V shed 6 bases and J shed 5 bases, with 15 bases lying between them. Looked up from germline, CDR1 is DFQATT and CDR2 is SNEGSKA (reference sequence). The CDR3 consists of 13 residues. CDR3 loop: CSAGVGSIDTQYF. DNA of the CDR3: TGCAGTGCGGGTGTCGGGAGTATAGATACGCAGTATTTT.

This clonotype has just a few counts. The rearrangement links TRBV10-2 to TRBJ2-7; no reliable D call. The germline V gene has CDR1 WSHSY and CDR2 SAAADI. This CDR3 has 14 amino acids. Trimming stripped 6 bases from V and 4 bases from J, with 16 bases between. Written as DNA, the CDR3 is TGCGCCAGCAGACCCCGGGTCCCCGGATACGAGCAGTACTTC. Residues: CASRPRVPGYEQYF.

There are a few counts of this clonotype. The junction shows a germline mismatch at one end, possibly a read error. The chain links TRBV5-1 to TRBJ1-4; 7 bases are shared with TRBD1. Germline assignment: CDR1 SGHRS and CDR2 YFSETQ. There are 15 residues in the CDR3. CDR3 DNA: TGTGCCAGCAGCCCCACCGGGACAGCTAATGAAAAACTGTTTTTT. Its protein product is CASSPTGTANEKLFF.

This clonotype occurred many times. The J gene is TRBJ1-6, the V gene TRBV6-5; 7 nucleotides align to TRBD1. The V gene's germline CDR1 is MNHEY and CDR2 SVGAGI. Unmatched junction bases numbered 4, after V lost 2 bases and J lost 3 bases. The CDR3 extends over 16 amino acids. CDR3 region: CASSYGGQFYNSPLHF. In DNA form, the CDR3 reads TGTGCCAGCAGTTACGGGGGACAGTTCTATAATTCACCCCTCCACTTT.

The sample holds a few counts of this clonotype. The rearrangement links TRBV9 to TRBJ1-4; 7 bases are shared with TRBD1. The germline gives CDR1 SGDLS, CDR2 YYNGEE. The CDR3 has 11 amino acids. Here the CDR3 reads CARGQNEKLFF. For the CDR3, the DNA is TGTGCAAGGGGGCAGAATGAAAAACTGTTTTTT.

V and J are TRBV29-1 and TRBJ2-2; tentatively, D is TRBD1 (6 bases). This CDR3 contains 12 residues. V shed 2 bases and J shed 7 bases, with 8 bases lying between them. The germline CDR1 and CDR2 sequences are SQVTM and ANQGSEA. The CDR3 protein is CSVERGGGELFF. The CDR3 DNA reads as TGCAGCGTTGAAAGAGGGGGCGGGGAGCTGTTTTTT.

The chain couples TRBV7-2 to TRBJ2-3; either TRBD1 or TRBD2 may supply D (5 bases each). CDR1 is SGHTA, CDR2 FQGNSA, per germline. The CDR3 runs to 15 residues. V shed 1 base and J shed 1 base, with 9 bases lying between them. The CDR3: CASSLVGPRTDTQYF. DNA of the CDR3: TGTGCCAGCAGCTTAGTGGGACCGCGCACAGATACGCAGTATTTT.

The V gene is TRBV12-3 or TRBV12-4, the J gene TRBJ2-3; TRBD2 aligns across 11 bases. V was pared by 4 bases and J by 2 bases, with 5 bases of the junction left unmatched. CDR3 length equals 16 residues. CDR3 in DNA: TGTGCCAGCAGTTCACTACTAGCGGGGGCCACAGATACGCAGTATTTT. Translated, it gives CASSSLLAGATDTQYF.

As to this clonotype: One base away lies a much larger clone, so this may be a sequencing read error. J is TRBJ1-5 and V is TRBV2; D remains unclear. V was pared by 5 bases and J by 4 bases, with 12 bases between. CDR1 and CDR2 (germline): SNHLY, FYNNEI. The CDR3 is made up of 14 amino acids. The CDR3 spells CASSRSNRNQPQHF. CDR3 in DNA: TGTGCCAGCAGTAGATCAAATAGAAATCAGCCCCAGCATTTT. The full variable domain, its missing parts supplied by reference TRBV2 and TRBJ1-5, is EPEVTQTPSHQVTQMGQEVILRCVPISNHLYFYWYRQILGQKVEFLVSFYNNEISEKSEIFDDQFSVERPDGSNFTLKIRSTKLEDSAMYFCASSRSNRNQPQHFGDGTRLSIL.

V and J are TRBV6-1 and TRBJ2-7; 7 nucleotides match TRBD2. Trimming at V came to 8 bases and at J to 6 bases, leaving 10 bases not matched to a gene. Germline V gives CDR1 MNHNS, CDR2 SASEGT. The CDR3 is made up of 13 amino acids. CDR3 amino acids: CASGGEGLGEQYF. Written as DNA, the CDR3 is TGTGCCAGCGGGGGGGAGGGCCTTGGCGAGCAGTACTTC.

This clonotype has only a few counts. This chain links TRBV11-2 with TRBJ1-2; TRBD1 matches at 8 bases. Germline assignment: CDR1 SGHAT and CDR2 FQNNGV. The junction had 13 bases not matched to a gene; V was cut back by 5 bases and J by 8 bases. This CDR3 region has 15 residues. CDR3 bases: TGTGCCAGCAGCCTCCACTCGACAGGGGTCGGAGGCTACACCTTC. Amino acids: CASSLHSTGVGGYTF.

The sample holds many counts of this clonotype. The chain employs TRBV20-1 and TRBJ2-5, with 10 bases lining up with TRBD2. The CDR3 spans 13 residues. Trimming took 5 bases from V and 5 from J; bases not matched to a gene: 5. Germline values: CDR1 DFQATT, CDR2 SNEGSKA (reference sequence). This CDR3 reads CSAGISGRETQYF. In DNA form, the CDR3 reads TGCAGTGCTGGGATTAGCGGGAGGGAGACCCAGTACTTC.

The chain links TRBV24-1 to TRBJ2-2; D is perhaps TRBD1 (5 bases). In germline, CDR1 is KGHDR, CDR2 SFDVKD. Trimming left V 3 bases short and J 6 bases short, with 7 bases between. The CDR3 loop spans 13 amino acids. The CDR3 loop is CATSDRQSGELFF. The CDR3 region has the DNA TGTGCCACCAGTGATAGACAGTCCGGGGAGCTGTTTTTT.

The chain joins TRBV7-9 to TRBJ1-4; 8 nucleotides agree with TRBD1. The germline gives CDR1 SEHNR, CDR2 FQNEAQ (reference sequence). This CDR3 is 15 amino acids long. With V trimmed by 5 bases and J by 5 bases, 7 bases remained unmatched. This CDR3 reads CASSPKWTGNEKLFF. For the CDR3, the DNA is TGTGCCAGCAGCCCTAAGTGGACAGGGAATGAAAAACTGTTTTTT. Filled out from reference TRBV7-9 and TRBJ1-4, the complete variable domain reads DTGVSQNPRHKITKRGQNVTFRCDPISEHNRLYWYRQTLGQGPEFLTYFQNEAQLEKSRLLSDRFSAERPKGSFSTLEIQRTEQGDSAMYLCASSPKWTGNEKLFFGSGTQLSVL.

This clonotype was counted at least ten times. The genes are TRBV3-1 and TRBJ1-6; D gene unclear. Trimming removed 4 bases at V and 8 bases at J, with 12 bases between. CDR1 is LGHDT and CDR2 is YNNKEL in the germline V gene (reference sequence). The CDR3 is 14 amino acids. CDR3 region: CASSPRLADSPLHF. The CDR3 nucleotides read TGTGCCAGCAGCCCTCGACTCGCCGATTCACCCCTCCACTTT. Variable domain in full (rest from reference TRBV3-1 and TRBJ1-6): DTAVSQTPKYLVTQMGNDKSIKCEQNLGHDTMYWYKQDSKKFLKIMFSYNNKELIINETVPNRFSPKSPDKAHLNLHINSLELGDSAVYFCASSPRLADSPLHFGNGTRLTVT.

V gene TRBV7-6 combines with J gene TRBJ2-7; D remains ambiguous. This CDR3 has 15 amino acids. The germline V gene encodes CDR1 SGHVS and CDR2 FNYEAQ. V gave up 4 bases and J gave up 3 bases, with 16 bases separating them. The CDR3 sequence: CASSSLSTKNYEQYF. In DNA, the CDR3 is TGTGCCAGCAGCTCCCTCTCCACAAAGAACTACGAGCAGTACTTC. The full variable domain, its missing parts supplied by reference TRBV7-6 and TRBJ2-7, is GAGVSQSPRYKVTKRGQDVALRCDPISGHVSLYWYRQALGQGPEFLTYFNYEAQQDKSGLPNDRFSAERPEGSISTLTIQRTEQRDSAMYRCASSSLSTKNYEQYFGPGTRLTVT.

This clonotype was seen a few times. The chain joins TRBV27 to TRBJ2-7; either TRBD1 or TRBD2 may supply D (6 bases each). The CDR3 has 14 amino acids. With 2 bases removed from V and 6 bases from J, the gap between germline ends came to 14 bases. Germline assignment: CDR1 MNHEY and CDR2 SMNVEV (reference sequence). The CDR3 loop is CASSLRGGLGEQYF. CDR3 nucleotides: TGTGCCAGCAGTTTAAGAGGGGGACTTGGCGAGCAGTACTTC.

This clonotype was picked up many times. This sequence joins TRBV10-3 and TRBJ1-2; 8 nucleotides line up with TRBD1. The trim removed 3 bases at V and 6 bases at J, leaving 15 bases unmatched. The CDR3 has 17 residues. Per germline, CDR1 ENHRY and CDR2 SYGVKD. The CDR3 loop is CAISENGRGRPPDGYTF. The CDR3 DNA follows: TGTGCCATCAGTGAAAATGGCAGGGGGCGTCCCCCGGATGGCTACACCTTC.

This clonotype was detected only a few times. This CDR3 is CSALKQGANTEAFF. The CDR3, as DNA: TGCAGCGCCCTAAAACAGGGGGCGAACACTGAAGCTTTCTTT. V and J are TRBV29-1 and TRBJ1-1, with TRBD1 matching 9 bases. CDR1 is SQVTM and CDR2 is ANQGSEA in the germline V gene. J gave up 1 base and V 7 bases, and 7 bases lay outside the gene matches. The CDR3 extends over 14 amino acids.

This clonotype showed up just a few times. The V call is TRBV5-1, the J call TRBJ1-1, with 8 bases lining up with TRBD1. CDR1 and CDR2 (germline): SGHRS, YFSETQ. The CDR3 loop spans 15 amino acids. Trimming at V came to 3 bases and at J to 1 base, leaving 5 bases not matched to a gene. CDR3 in amino acids: CASSYRTGRNTEAFF. In nucleotides, the CDR3 is TGCGCCAGCAGCTATAGGACAGGGAGGAACACTGAAGCTTTCTTT.

In this sample, this clonotype turned up a few times. This CDR3 is CASSFSLRDTGPQHF. DNA for the CDR3: TGTGCCAGCAGCTTTTCCCTGCGGGACACAGGGCCCCAGCATTTT. The V and J genes are TRBV7-9 and TRBJ1-5; tentative D call: TRBD1 (6 bases). Germline V gives CDR1 SEHNR, CDR2 FQNEAQ (reference sequence). CDR3 size: 15 residues. V was trimmed by 3 bases and J by 9 bases, leaving 18 bases between them.

The J gene is TRBJ2-3, the V gene TRBV10-3, with 9 bases identical to TRBD2. V lost 4 bases and J lost 4; bases outside the gene matches: 9. The CDR3 runs to 16 residues. The germline CDR1 and CDR2 sequences are ENHRY and SYGVKD. The CDR3 reads CAISGVAGERPDTQYF. The CDR3, as DNA: TGTGCCATCAGTGGAGTAGCGGGGGAGCGCCCAGATACGCAGTATTTT.

Ten or more counts support this clonotype. The J gene is TRBJ2-7, the V gene TRBV29-1; a weak D match, TRBD1 (6 bases). CDR1 is SQVTM and CDR2 is ANQGSEA in the germline V gene. V lost 1 base and J lost 6, with 13 bases in between. The CDR3 has 13 amino acids. The CDR3 protein is CSVEAAGAGEQYF. The CDR3, as DNA: TGCAGCGTTGAAGCGGCAGGGGCCGGCGAGCAGTACTTC.

Regarding this clonotype: This could be a read error, since a much larger clone is one nucleotide away. The V and J genes are TRBV11-2 and TRBJ1-1; D uncertain. This CDR3 is built from 14 residues. CDR1 is SGHAT and CDR2 is FQNNGV in the germline V gene. V was trimmed by 3 bases and J by 4 bases, leaving 12 bases between them. The DNA of the CDR3 is TGTGCCAGCAGCTTGTCGAGCATGAGCACTGAAGCTTTCTTT. This gives the protein CASSLSSMSTEAFF.

This clonotype was detected only a few times. The rearrangement links TRBV20-1 to TRBJ2-7; D possibly matches TRBD1 or TRBD2 (5 bases each). Between the trimmed V and J ends, which lost 0 bases and 5 bases, there was a span of 14 bases. The CDR3 is 14 amino acids. Germline V gene sequence: CDR1 DFQATT, CDR2 SNEGSKA (reference sequence). CDR3 amino acids: CSARDLRGTDEQYF. For the CDR3, the DNA is TGCAGTGCTAGAGATCTTAGAGGGACCGACGAGCAGTACTTC.

This clonotype was seen more than once but under ten times. This chain uses TRBV3-1 with TRBJ1-3; D call uncertain. Germline V gene data show CDR1 as LGHDT and CDR2 as YNNKEL (reference sequence). The CDR3 consists of 13 residues. The V end lost 4 bases, the J end lost 2 bases, and 6 bases lay between the germline ends. The CDR3 protein is CASSPLPGNTIYF. The CDR3 DNA reads TGTGCCAGCAGCCCCTTGCCTGGAAACACCATATATTTT.